This T cell receptor beta chain was found in a study of shared clonotypes between healthy human individuals. As for this clone: What it binds is not known.

Notes on the study in general: For naive CD4 cells, approximately 4.7% of clonotypes were shared across four donors.

Splitting of each subset's genomic DNA was done evenly across several immunoSEQ plates. Sequencing was performed with immunoSEQ multiplex PCR; in TCRdb, only in-frame clones are kept and a portion is missing. The table lists roughly 2.1 million clones, 85% to 95% of them singletons, with around 1.7% in the top ten. Terminally differentiated effector memory CD45RA+ cells were excluded from the naive CD8 cells, which were CD45RO-negative and positively selected for CCR7. The CDR3 extends over 15 amino acids. V dropped 7 bases and J dropped 7; count of bases not matched to a gene: 10. Germline CDR1 MNHEY, CDR2 SVGAGI.

The source material was naive CD8+ T cells from PBMCs. The receptor comes from a man aged 18-30 years in good health. Some clones in this sample may be carry-over from other donors' samples. This chain joins TRBV6-5 and TRBJ2-1, with 10 positions matching TRBD2. CDR3 region: CASIPGLARLNEQFF. In DNA, the CDR3 is TGTGCCAGCATCCCGGGACTAGCGAGGTTGAATGAGCAGTTCTTC.